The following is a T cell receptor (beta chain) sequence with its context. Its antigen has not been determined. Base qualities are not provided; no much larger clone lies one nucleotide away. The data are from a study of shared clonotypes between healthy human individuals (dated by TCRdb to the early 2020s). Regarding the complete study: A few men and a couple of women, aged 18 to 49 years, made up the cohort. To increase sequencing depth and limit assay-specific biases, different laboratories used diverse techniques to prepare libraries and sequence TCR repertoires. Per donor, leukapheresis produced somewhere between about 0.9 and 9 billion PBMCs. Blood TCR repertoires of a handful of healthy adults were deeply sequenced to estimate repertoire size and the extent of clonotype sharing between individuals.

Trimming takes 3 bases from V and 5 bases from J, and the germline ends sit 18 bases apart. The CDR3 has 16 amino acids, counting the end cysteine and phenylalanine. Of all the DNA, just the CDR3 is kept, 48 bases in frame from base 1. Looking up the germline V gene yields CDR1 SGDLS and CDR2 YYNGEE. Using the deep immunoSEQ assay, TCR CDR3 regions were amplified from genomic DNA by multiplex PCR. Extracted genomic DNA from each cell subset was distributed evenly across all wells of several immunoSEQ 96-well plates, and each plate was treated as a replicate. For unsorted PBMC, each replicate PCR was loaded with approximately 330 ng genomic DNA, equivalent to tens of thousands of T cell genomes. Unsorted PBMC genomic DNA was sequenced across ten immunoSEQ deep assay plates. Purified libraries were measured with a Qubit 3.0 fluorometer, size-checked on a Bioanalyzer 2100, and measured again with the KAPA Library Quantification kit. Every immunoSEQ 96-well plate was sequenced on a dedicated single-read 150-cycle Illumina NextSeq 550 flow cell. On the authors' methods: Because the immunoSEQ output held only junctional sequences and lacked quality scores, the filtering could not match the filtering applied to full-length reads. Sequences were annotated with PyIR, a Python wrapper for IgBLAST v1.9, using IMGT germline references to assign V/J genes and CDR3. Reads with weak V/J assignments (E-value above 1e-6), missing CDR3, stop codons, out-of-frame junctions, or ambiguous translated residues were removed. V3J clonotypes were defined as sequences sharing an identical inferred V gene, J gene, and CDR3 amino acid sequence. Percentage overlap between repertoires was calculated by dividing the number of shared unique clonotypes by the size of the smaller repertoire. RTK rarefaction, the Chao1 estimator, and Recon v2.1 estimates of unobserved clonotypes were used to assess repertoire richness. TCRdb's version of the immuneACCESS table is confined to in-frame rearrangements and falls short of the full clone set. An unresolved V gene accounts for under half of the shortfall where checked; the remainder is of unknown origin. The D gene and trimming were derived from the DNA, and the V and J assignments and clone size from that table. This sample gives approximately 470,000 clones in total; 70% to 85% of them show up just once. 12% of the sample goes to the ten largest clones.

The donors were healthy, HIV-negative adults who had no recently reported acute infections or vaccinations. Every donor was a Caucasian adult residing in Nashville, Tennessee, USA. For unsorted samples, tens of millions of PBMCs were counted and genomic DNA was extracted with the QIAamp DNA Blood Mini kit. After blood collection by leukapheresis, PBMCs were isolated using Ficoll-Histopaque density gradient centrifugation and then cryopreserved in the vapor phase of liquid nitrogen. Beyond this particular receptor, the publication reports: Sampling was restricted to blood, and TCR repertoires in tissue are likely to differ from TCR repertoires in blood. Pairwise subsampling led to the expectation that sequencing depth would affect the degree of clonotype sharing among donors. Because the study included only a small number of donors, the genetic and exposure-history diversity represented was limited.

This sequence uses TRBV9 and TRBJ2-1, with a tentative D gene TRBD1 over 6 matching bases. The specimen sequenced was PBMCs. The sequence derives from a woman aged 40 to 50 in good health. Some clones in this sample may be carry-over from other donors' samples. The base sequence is TGTGCCAGCAGCGGAGGAGCGGTTGGGGGCCACAATGAGCAGTTCTTC. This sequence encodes CASSGGAVGGHNEQFF.